A selection of T cell receptor beta chains follows, all from one sample in a study of blood T cell repertoires in COVID-19. The table came from immunoSEQ multiplex PCR; TCRdb's copy has only in-frame clones and leaves some out. The sample holds roughly 500,000 clones; around nine tenths are singletons and the top ten take 1.5% to 2%. The sample was PBMCs or T cells enriched from blood (not recorded which). The receptor source for this set is a woman in her 40s who had recovered from COVID-19. Each CDR3 is given with its conserved first and last residue. The order of the fields is V gene, J gene, D gene, CDR3 protein, CDR3 DNA. D genes are given only for firm matches.

TRBV29-1	TRBJ1-5	.	CSVSDPKGNQPQHF	TGCAGCGTTAGCGACCCAAAGGGCAATCAGCCCCAGCATTTT
TRBV5-1	TRBJ2-3	TRBD2	CASSPGTSLSADTQYF	TGCGCCAGCAGCCCGGGGACTAGCCTGTCCGCAGATACGCAGTATTTT
TRBV4-2	TRBJ2-1	TRBD2	CASKRTTSSLGVGEQFF	TGTGCCAGCAAACGTACGACTAGCAGTTTAGGTGTCGGTGAGCAGTTCTTC
TRBV28	TRBJ2-4	.	CASSPGHYEYF	TGTGCCAGCAGCCCGGGACACTACGAGTACTTC
TRBV19	TRBJ2-4	TRBD1	CASTRDRAGAKNIQYF	TGTGCCAGTACTAGAGACAGGGCCGGGGCCAAAAACATTCAGTACTTC
TRBV7-2	TRBJ2-7	.	CASSPDSLNYEQYF	TGTGCCAGCAGCCCCGACAGTCTCAACTACGAGCAGTACTTC
TRBV10-1	TRBJ2-1	TRBD2	CASSEELAGGINNEQFF	TGCGCCAGCAGTGAGGAACTAGCGGGAGGTATAAACAATGAGCAGTTCTTC
TRBV7-8	TRBJ2-1	TRBD2	CASSLAGLAGANEQFF	TGTGCCAGCAGCTTAGCGGGACTAGCGGGGGCCAATGAGCAGTTCTTC
TRBV18	TRBJ2-7	.	CASSTQGRNEQYF	TGTGCCAGCTCCACACAGGGTCGAAACGAGCAGTACTTC
TRBV6-4	TRBJ1-2	TRBD1	CASSATTGGYGYTF	TGTGCCAGCAGTGCAACGACAGGGGGCTATGGCTACACCTTC
TRBV18	TRBJ2-5	TRBD2	CASSLVRQAGPQETQYF	TGTGCCAGCTCACTAGTTCGGCAAGCGGGGCCGCAAGAGACCCAGTACTTC
TRBV18	TRBJ1-5	TRBD1	CASSPANRGIINQPQHF	TGTGCCAGCTCGCCGGCGAACAGGGGGATCATCAATCAGCCCCAGCATTTT
TRBV6-6	TRBJ2-7	TRBD2	CASSRSVSGRPGGIYEQYF	TGTGCCAGCAGTCGAAGCGTTAGCGGGAGGCCCGGGGGTATTTACGAGCAGTACTTC
TRBV5-4	TRBJ2-3	TRBD1	CASSRDRGADTQYF	TGTGCCAGCAGTCGTGACAGGGGGGCAGATACGCAGTATTTT